This is a list of T cell receptor beta chains from one sample in a study of blood T cells in healthy people across ages. TCRdb re-called the 5' RACE reads with MiXCR, one entry per CDR3 protein. This table has roughly 680,000 distinct CDR3 sequences, 21% appearing once. The sequencing sample was made of blood. These receptors were collected from a man between 65 and 85 years old in good health. Each CDR3 is given with its conserved first and last residue. A D gene is named only where the DNA matches it firmly. The size of a clone is reported for some rows only, either as once, few or many, or as a class for expanded clones.

j_call	v_call	d_call	clone_size	cdr3_aa	cdr3_nt
TRBJ2-4	TRBV3-1	.	few	CASSQDLGGRAKNIQYF	TGTGCCAGCAGCCAAGATCTGGGGGGTAGGGCCAAAAACATTCAGTACTTC
TRBJ1-4	TRBV6-1	.	few	CASRETILATNEKLFF	TGTGCCAGCAGGGAGACAATACTTGCAACTAATGAAAAACTGTTTTTT
TRBJ2-5	TRBV29-1	.	many	CSAPRDQETQYF	TGCAGCGCCCCCAGGGATCAAGAGACCCAGTACTTC
TRBJ2-1	TRBV29-1	.	many	CSVAIALSEQFF	TGCAGCGTTGCAATAGCGTTGAGTGAGCAGTTCTTC
TRBJ2-5	TRBV6-6	.	few	CASRDYQETQYF	TGTGCCAGCCGGGACTACCAAGAGACCCAGTACTTC
TRBJ1-3	TRBV9	.	.	CASSNTGTGNTIYF	TGTGCCAGCAGTAATACAGGAACTGGAAACACCATATATTTT
TRBJ1-3	TRBV27	.	few	CASSRGTGNTIYF	TGTGCCAGCAGCAGGGGAACTGGAAACACCATATATTTT
TRBJ2-3	TRBV7-3	TRBD1	.	CASSLGQGAVPGTDTQYF	TGTGCCAGCAGCTTAGGCCAGGGGGCCGTACCAGGCACAGATACGCAGTATTTT
TRBJ2-7	TRBV20-1	.	few	CSAGSTEQYF	TGCAGTGCTGGCTCGACTGAGCAGTACTTC
TRBJ2-3	TRBV25-1	.	.	CASSEWGGTDTQYF	TGTGCCAGCAGTGAATGGGGCGGCACAGATACGCAGTATTTT
TRBJ2-4	TRBV6-1	.	.	CASSAEAKNIQYF	TGTGCCAGCAGCGCGGAGGCCAAAAACATTCAGTACTTC
TRBJ2-1	TRBV20-1	.	few	CSATRTDNEQFF	TGCAGTGCTACGCGGACAGACAATGAGCAGTTCTTC
TRBJ2-2	TRBV6-5	.	few	CASSSPGRGTGELFF	TGTGCCAGCAGTTCCCCCGGACGGGGGACCGGGGAGCTGTTTTTT
TRBJ1-1	TRBV5-6	.	many	CASSQDTEAFF	TGTGCCAGCAGCCAGGACACTGAAGCTTTCTTT
TRBJ2-3	TRBV6-5	TRBD1	.	CASRSGTGDTDTQYF	TGTGCCAGTCGATCCGGGACAGGGGACACAGATACGCAGTATTTT
TRBJ2-7	TRBV11-2	TRBD2	few	CASSLGRGYSYEQYF	TGTGCCAGCAGCTTGGGGAGGGGCTACTCCTACGAGCAGTACTTC
TRBJ1-4	TRBV7-9	.	many	CASSERLAATNEKLFF	TGTGCCAGCAGCGAGCGACTCGCTGCAACTAATGAAAAACTGTTTTTT
TRBJ2-7	TRBV5-1	.	.	CASSLGQSVEQYF	TGCGCCAGCAGCTTGGGACAGAGCGTCGAGCAGTACTTC
TRBJ2-5	TRBV10-2	TRBD2	many	CASSELASETQYF	TGCGCCAGCAGTGAACTAGCGTCGGAGACCCAGTACTTC
TRBJ2-5	TRBV2	.	many	CASTRAQETQYF	TGTGCCAGCACCAGGGCCCAAGAGACCCAGTACTTC
TRBJ2-5	TRBV20-1	.	.	CSASLGPRETQYF	TGCAGTGCTAGTCTTGGACCGCGGGAGACCCAGTACTTC
TRBJ2-7	TRBV5-1	TRBD2	few	CASSAGTSYTYEQYF	TGCGCCAGCAGCGCCGGGACTAGCTACACCTACGAGCAGTACTTC
TRBJ2-5	TRBV28	TRBD2	many	CASSLGVAGVRRETQYF	TGTGCCAGCAGTTTGGGAGTAGCGGGAGTTCGCCGAGAGACCCAGTACTTC
TRBJ2-3	TRBV20-1	.	.	CSASLAVTDTQYF	TGCAGTGCTTCACTAGCAGTCACAGATACGCAGTATTTT
TRBJ2-1	TRBV5-1	TRBD2	few	CASSLAGTIDEQFF	TGCGCCAGCAGCTTGGCCGGGACTATCGATGAGCAGTTCTTC
TRBJ2-5	TRBV5-1	TRBD1	.	CASSSQGTGEGETQYF	TGCGCCAGCAGCTCACAAGGGACAGGGGAGGGAGAGACCCAGTACTTC
TRBJ2-7	TRBV24-1	TRBD1	few	CATSDIHRGPYEQYF	TGTGCCACCAGTGATATCCACAGGGGCCCCTACGAGCAGTACTTC
TRBJ2-3	TRBV20-1	TRBD2	few	CSARDPETSGSTDTQYF	TGCAGTGCTAGAGATCCGGAGACTAGCGGTAGCACAGATACGCAGTATTTT
TRBJ2-7	TRBV6-5	TRBD2	few	CASSYSTSGTLIEQYF	TGTGCCAGCAGTTACTCGACTAGCGGGACCTTGATCGAGCAGTACTTC
TRBJ1-4	TRBV20-1	.	few	CSARDQAGAGEKLFF	TGCAGTGCTAGAGATCAGGCAGGGGCCGGCGAAAAACTGTTTTTT
TRBJ2-3	TRBV19	TRBD1	.	CASSPGTGGGDTQYF	TGTGCCAGTAGCCCCGGGACAGGGGGCGGAGATACGCAGTATTTT
TRBJ2-3	TRBV20-1	TRBD2	few	CSARDTSGAGDTQYF	TGCAGTGCTAGAGATACTAGCGGGGCGGGAGATACGCAGTATTTT
TRBJ2-1	TRBV2	TRBD2	.	CASSEEVLAGMNNEQFF	TGTGCCAGCAGTGAAGAGGTACTAGCGGGGATGAACAATGAGCAGTTCTTC
TRBJ1-5	TRBV5-1	TRBD1	.	CASSSTGGMNQPQHF	TGCGCCAGCAGCTCGACAGGGGGAATGAATCAGCCCCAGCATTTT
TRBJ2-7	TRBV12-3/TRBV12-4	.	few	CASSPLGPLYEQYF	TGTGCCAGCAGTCCGTTGGGACCGCTATACGAGCAGTACTTC
TRBJ1-5	TRBV20-1	.	.	CSAGYSNQPQHF	TGCAGTGCAGGATATAGCAATCAGCCCCAGCATTTT
TRBJ2-7	TRBV18	.	few	CASSPPSSISYEQYF	TGTGCCAGCTCACCCCCGTCAAGTATATCCTACGAGCAGTACTTC